The TCR beta chain under discussion was sequenced for a study of CD8+ T cells in alopecia areata. Extracted from the samples, RNA was reverse transcribed into cDNA to serve as the sequencing template. The repertoire was sequenced with immunoSEQ multiplex PCR; TCRdb's copy has only in-frame clones and lacks some. Found here are some 200,000 clones, 60% to 70% of them singletons; the top ten hold 3% to 3.5%. Germline CDR1 and CDR2: GTSNPN and SVGIG (reference sequence). J gave up 0 bases and V 1 base, and 7 bases lay outside the gene matches. The CDR3 spans 18 residues. In its sample, this clone was seen a few times. The treatment denotes: oral pan-JAK inhibitor, 5-10 mg twice daily.

The chain uses TRBV30 and TRBJ2-1; 12 bases match TRBD2. The source material was CD4+ T cells sorted from blood, sampled at week 4, from a patient treated with tofacitinib. The TCR was taken from a human donor with alopecia areata. The CDR3 is CAWSGGTSGQSSYNEQFF. CDR3 sequence (DNA): TGTGCCTGGAGTGGAGGGACTAGCGGGCAGAGCTCCTACAATGAGCAGTTCTTC.